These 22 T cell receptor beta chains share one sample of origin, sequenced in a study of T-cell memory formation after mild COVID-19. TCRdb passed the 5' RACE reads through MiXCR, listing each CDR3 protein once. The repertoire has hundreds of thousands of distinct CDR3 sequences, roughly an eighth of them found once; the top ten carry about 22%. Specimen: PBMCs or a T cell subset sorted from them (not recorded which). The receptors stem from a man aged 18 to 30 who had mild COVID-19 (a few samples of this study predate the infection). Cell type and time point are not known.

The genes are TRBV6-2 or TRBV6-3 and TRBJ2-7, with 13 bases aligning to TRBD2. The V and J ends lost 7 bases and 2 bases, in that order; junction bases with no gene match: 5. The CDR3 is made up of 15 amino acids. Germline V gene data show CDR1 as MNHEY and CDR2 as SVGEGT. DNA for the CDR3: TGTGCCAGCAACAATGGACTAGCGGGGGCCTACGAGCAGTACTTC. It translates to CASNNGLAGAYEQYF.

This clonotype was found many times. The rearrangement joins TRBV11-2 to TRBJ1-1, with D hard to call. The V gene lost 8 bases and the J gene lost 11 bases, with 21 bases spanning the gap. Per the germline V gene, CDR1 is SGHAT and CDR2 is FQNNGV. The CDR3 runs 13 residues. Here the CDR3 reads CASGIQEALGAFF. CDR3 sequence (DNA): TGTGCCAGCGGCATTCAGGAGGCTTTAGGGGCTTTCTTT.

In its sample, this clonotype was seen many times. The CDR3 loop reads CASSSRDILYYGYTF. The CDR3 coding sequence is TGTGCCAGCAGTTCCCGGGACATCCTTTACTATGGCTACACCTTC. This chain connects TRBV6-6 to TRBJ1-2; a possible D gene is TRBD1 (6 bases). The CDR3 runs 15 residues. Trimming shortened V by 4 bases and J by 3 bases, and 15 bases separated the two germline ends. The germline V gene encodes CDR1 MNHNY and CDR2 SVGAGI (reference sequence).

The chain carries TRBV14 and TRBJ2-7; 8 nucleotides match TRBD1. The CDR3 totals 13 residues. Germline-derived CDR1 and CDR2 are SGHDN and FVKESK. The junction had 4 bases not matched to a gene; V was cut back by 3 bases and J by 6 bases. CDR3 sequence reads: CASSQDRDSEQYV. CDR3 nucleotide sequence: TGTGCCAGCAGCCAGGACAGGGACTCCGAGCAGTACGTC.

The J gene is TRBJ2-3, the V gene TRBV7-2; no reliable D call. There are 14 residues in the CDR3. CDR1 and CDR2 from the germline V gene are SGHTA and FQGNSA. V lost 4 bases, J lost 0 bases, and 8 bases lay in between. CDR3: CASSSQSSTDTQYF. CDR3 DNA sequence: TGTGCCAGCAGCTCCCAATCTAGCACAGATACGCAGTATTTT.

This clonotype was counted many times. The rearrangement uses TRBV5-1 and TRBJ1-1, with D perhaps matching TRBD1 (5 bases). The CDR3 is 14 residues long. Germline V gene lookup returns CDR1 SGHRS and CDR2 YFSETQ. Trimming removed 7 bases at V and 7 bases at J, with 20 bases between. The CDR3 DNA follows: TGCGCCAGCTTTCCGGGTAGGGGAGCAAATGAAGCTTTCTTT. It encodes CASFPGRGANEAFF.

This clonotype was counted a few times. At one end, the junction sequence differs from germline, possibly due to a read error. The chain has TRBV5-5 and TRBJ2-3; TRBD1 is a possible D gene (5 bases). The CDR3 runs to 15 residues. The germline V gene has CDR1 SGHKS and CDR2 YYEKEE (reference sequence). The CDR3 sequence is CASSLGVGLTGTQYF. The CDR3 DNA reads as TGTGCCAGCAGCTTGGGGGTCGGGCTCACAGGTACGCAGTATTTT.

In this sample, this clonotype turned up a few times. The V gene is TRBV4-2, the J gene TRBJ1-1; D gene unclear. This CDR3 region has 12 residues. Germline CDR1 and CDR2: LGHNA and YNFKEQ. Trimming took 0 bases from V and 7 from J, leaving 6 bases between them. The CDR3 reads CASSQDWSEAFF. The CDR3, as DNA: TGTGCCAGCAGCCAAGATTGGAGTGAAGCTTTCTTT.

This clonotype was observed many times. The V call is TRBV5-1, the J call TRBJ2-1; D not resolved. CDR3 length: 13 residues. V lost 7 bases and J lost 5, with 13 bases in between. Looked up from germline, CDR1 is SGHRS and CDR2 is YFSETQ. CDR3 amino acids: CASCGTAHNEQFF. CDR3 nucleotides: TGCGCCAGCTGTGGTACCGCGCACAATGAGCAGTTCTTC.

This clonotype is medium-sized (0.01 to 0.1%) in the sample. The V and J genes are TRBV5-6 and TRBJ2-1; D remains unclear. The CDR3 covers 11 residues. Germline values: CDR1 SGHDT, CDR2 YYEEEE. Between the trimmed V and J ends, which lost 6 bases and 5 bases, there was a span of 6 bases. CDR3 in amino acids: CASTKNNEQFF. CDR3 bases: TGTGCCAGCACCAAGAACAATGAGCAGTTCTTC.

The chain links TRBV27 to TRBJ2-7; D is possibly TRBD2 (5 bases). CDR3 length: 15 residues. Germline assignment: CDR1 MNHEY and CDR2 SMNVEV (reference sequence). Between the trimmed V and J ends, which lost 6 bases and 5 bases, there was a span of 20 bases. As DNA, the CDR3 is TGTGCCAGCAGGGCGGGCACAGAAAGCTTGAACGAGCAGTACGTC. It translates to CASRAGTESLNEQYV.

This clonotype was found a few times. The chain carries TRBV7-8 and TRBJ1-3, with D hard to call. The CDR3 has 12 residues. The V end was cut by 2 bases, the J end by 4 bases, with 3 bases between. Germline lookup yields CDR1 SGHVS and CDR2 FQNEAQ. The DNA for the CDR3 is TGTGCCAGCAGCTTAAGGGGAAACACCATATATTTT. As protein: CASSLRGNTIYF.

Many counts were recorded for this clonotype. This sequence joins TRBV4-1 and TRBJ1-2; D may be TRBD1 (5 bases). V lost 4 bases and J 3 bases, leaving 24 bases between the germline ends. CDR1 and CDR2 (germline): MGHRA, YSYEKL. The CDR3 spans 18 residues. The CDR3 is CASSPLGRDRLGDYGYTF. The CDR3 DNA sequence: TGCGCCAGCAGCCCCCTGGGCCGGGACCGGCTAGGCGACTATGGCTACACCTTC.

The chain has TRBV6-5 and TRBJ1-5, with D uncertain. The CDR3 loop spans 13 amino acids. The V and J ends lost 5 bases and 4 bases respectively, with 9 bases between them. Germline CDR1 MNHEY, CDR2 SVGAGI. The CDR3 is CASSDTANQPQHF. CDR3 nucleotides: TGTGCCAGCAGTGATACAGCAAATCAGCCCCAGCATTTT.

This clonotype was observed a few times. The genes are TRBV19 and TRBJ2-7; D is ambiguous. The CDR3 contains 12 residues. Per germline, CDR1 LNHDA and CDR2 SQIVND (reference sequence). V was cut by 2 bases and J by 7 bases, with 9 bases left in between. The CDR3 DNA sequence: TGTGCCAGTAGTATACCCTCCCTGGAGCAGTACTTC. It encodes CASSIPSLEQYF. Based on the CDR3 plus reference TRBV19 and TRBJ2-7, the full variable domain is DGGITQSPKYLFRKEGQNVTLSCEQNLNHDAMYWYRQDPGQGLRLIYYSQIVNDFQKGDIAEGYSVSREKKESFPLTVTSAQKNPTAFYLCASSIPSLEQYFGPGTRLTVT.

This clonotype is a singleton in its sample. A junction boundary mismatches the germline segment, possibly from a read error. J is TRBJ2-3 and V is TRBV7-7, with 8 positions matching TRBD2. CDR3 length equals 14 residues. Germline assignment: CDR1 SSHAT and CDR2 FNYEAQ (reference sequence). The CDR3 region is CASSHSGAGDTQYF. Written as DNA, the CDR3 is TGTGCTAGCAGTCATAGCGGGGCTGGAGATACGCAGTATTTT. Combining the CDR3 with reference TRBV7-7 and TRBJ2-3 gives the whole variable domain GAGVSQSPRYKVTKRGQDVTLRCDPISSHATLYWYQQALGQGPEFLTYFNYEAQPDKSGLPSDRFSAERPEGSISTLTIQRTEQRDSAMYRCASSHSGAGDTQYFGPGTRLTVL.

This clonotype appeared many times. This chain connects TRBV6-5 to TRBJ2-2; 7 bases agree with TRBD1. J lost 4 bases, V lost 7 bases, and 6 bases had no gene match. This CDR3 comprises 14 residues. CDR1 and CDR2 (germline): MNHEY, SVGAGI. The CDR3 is CASTLNRGTGELFF. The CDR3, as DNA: TGTGCCAGCACCCTCAACAGGGGCACCGGGGAGCTGTTTTTT.

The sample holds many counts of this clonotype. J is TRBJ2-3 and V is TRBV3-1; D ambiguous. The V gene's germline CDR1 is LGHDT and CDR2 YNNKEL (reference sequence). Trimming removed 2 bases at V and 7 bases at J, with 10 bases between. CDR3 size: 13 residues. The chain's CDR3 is CASSQFVGNTQYF. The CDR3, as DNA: TGTGCCAGCAGCCAATTCGTCGGCAATACGCAGTATTTT.

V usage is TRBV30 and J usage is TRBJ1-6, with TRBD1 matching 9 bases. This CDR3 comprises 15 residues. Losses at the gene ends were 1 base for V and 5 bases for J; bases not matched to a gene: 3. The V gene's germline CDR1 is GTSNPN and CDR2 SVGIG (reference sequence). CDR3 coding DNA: TGTGCCTGGAGTGGGACAGGGGACCATAATTCACCCCTCCACTTT. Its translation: CAWSGTGDHNSPLHF.

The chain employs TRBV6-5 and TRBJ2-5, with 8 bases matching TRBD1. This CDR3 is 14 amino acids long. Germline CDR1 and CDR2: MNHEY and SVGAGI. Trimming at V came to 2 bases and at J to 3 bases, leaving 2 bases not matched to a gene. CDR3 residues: CASSYQDREETQYF. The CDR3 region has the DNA TGTGCCAGCAGTTACCAGGACAGGGAAGAGACCCAGTACTTC.

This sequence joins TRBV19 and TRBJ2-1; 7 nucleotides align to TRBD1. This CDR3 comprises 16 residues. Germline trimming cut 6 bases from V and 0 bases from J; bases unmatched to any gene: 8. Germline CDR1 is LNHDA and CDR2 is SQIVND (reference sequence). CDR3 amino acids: CASRSLGGSSYNEQFF. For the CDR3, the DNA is TGTGCCAGTAGATCCCTAGGGGGCTCCTCCTACAATGAGCAGTTCTTC.

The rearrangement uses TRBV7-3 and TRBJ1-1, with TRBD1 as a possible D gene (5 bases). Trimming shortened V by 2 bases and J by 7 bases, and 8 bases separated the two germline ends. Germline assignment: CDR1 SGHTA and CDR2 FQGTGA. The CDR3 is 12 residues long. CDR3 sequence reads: CASSLPGHEAFF. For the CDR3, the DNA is TGTGCCAGCAGCTTACCGGGGCATGAAGCTTTCTTT.